Listed below are T cell receptor beta chains from one sample, sequenced in a study of long-term antiretroviral therapy in people with HIV. The data were produced by immunoSEQ multiplex PCR, yet TCRdb's version contains in-frame clones alone and is incomplete. This table has roughly 12,000 clones, approximately 82% appearing once. Specimen: unsorted PBMCs, collected 1.2 years after starting antiretroviral therapy. The receptors come from a middle-aged man with HIV. The CDR3 runs from the conserved cysteine through the conserved F or W. D genes are given only for firm matches. Some rows have no size entry. The others give once, few or many, or a class for an expanded clone.

j_call clone_size v_call d_call cdr3_nt cdr3_aa
TRBJ2-5 - TRBV4-3 - TGCGCCAGCAGCCAAAAGAGGGCGGCGAGCGAGACCCAGTACTTC CASSQKRAASETQYF
TRBJ2-7 - TRBV7-6 TRBD1 TGTGCCAGCAGCTTAGAGAGGGACAGTTCCTTTTACGAGCAGTACTTC CASSLERDSSFYEQYF
TRBJ2-2 - TRBV11-2 - TGTGCCAGCAGCTTAGCGGCAGGGAGCCCCGGGGAGCTGTTTTTT CASSLAAGSPGELFF
TRBJ1-1 - TRBV5-4 - TGTGCCAGCAGCCTTGTGAACACTGAAGCTTTCTTT CASSLVNTEAFF
TRBJ2-7 - TRBV6-1 TRBD1 TGTGCCAGCAGTGTTGGACAGGCCCCCGAGCAGTACTTC CASSVGQAPEQYF
TRBJ1-6 medium-sized TRBV6-6 - TGTGCCACCACAGGGCTGGATAATTCACCCCTCCACTTT CATTGLDNSPLHF
TRBJ2-2 - TRBV30 - TGTGCCTGGAGTCGACAAGGGGCCGGGGAGCTGTTTTTT CAWSRQGAGELFF
TRBJ2-2 - TRBV7-8 TRBD2 TGTGCCAGCAGCTCCCCTCGCGCGGGGGTTGTGGCCGGGGAGCTGTTTTTT CASSSPRAGVVAGELFF
TRBJ1-1 few TRBV19 - TGTGCCAGTAGTAGGTCGATGAACACTGAAGCTTTCTTT CASSRSMNTEAFF
TRBJ2-1 - TRBV4-3 - TGCGCCAGCAGCCTAGCGGTATACAATGAGCAGTTCTTC CASSLAVYNEQFF
TRBJ1-5 few TRBV5-1 - TGCGCCAGCAGCTTGGAAGGGGTGGGCAATCAGCCCCAGCATTTT CASSLEGVGNQPQHF
TRBJ2-1 - TRBV11-2 TRBD1 TGTGCCAGCAGCGCCCTGGGACAGGGATTTATCAATGAGCAGTTCTTC CASSALGQGFINEQFF
TRBJ2-7 - TRBV4-1 - TGCGCCAGCAGCCAAGATCAATACGAGCAGTACTTC CASSQDQYEQYF
TRBJ1-6 few TRBV19 - TGTGCCAGTAGCGCCAGGGAAAATTCACCCCTCCACTTT CASSARENSPLHF
TRBJ2-7 - TRBV19 - TGTGCCAGTAGTCCGCGGACAACGAGCTACGAGCAGTACTTC CASSPRTTSYEQYF
TRBJ1-5 - TRBV28 - TGTGCCAGCAGCCTTAGGACAGTCGGGAGTCAGCCCCAGCATTTT CASSLRTVGSQPQHF
TRBJ2-2 - TRBV9 TRBD1 TGTGCCAGCAGCGCTCAGGGGGTAGGGGAGCTGTTTTTT CASSAQGVGELFF
TRBJ1-1 - TRBV10-3 - TGTGCCATCAGTGAGTCGACGGACATGAACACTGAAGCTTTCTTT CAISESTDMNTEAFF
TRBJ1-5 - TRBV19 - TGTGCCAGTAGTTTCTCCATCAGGGATCAGCCCCAGCATTTT CASSFSIRDQPQHF
TRBJ1-1 - TRBV9 - TGTGCCAGCAGCCCCCGTGTGGGGAACACTGAAGCTTTCTTT CASSPRVGNTEAFF
TRBJ2-3 - TRBV12-5 - TGTGCTAGTGGCTCCCGAGCCGATCCCTACACAGATACGCAGTATTTT CASGSRADPYTDTQYF
TRBJ1-3 once TRBV6-5 - TGTGCCAGCATTTCCAGGGGTGTATCTGGAAACACCATATATTTT CASISRGVSGNTIYF
TRBJ2-7 - TRBV4-3 - TGCGCCAGCAGCCAAGATTCGGCGGGAACCGCCGAGCAGTACTTC CASSQDSAGTAEQYF
TRBJ2-7 - TRBV19 - TGTGCCAGTAGTCTCACATCCGGGCGCGCCTACGAGCAGTACTTC CASSLTSGRAYEQYF
TRBJ1-5 - TRBV5-5 - TGTGCCAGCAGCTTGGCGCCAGGGAATCAGCCCCAGCATTTT CASSLAPGNQPQHF
TRBJ1-2 - TRBV6-5 - TGTGCCAGCAGAGCCTTCGATGGCTACACCTTC CASRAFDGYTF
TRBJ2-7 - TRBV16 TRBD1 TGTGCCAGCAGCTGGGACAGGTCCTACGAGCAGTACTTC CASSWDRSYEQYF
TRBJ2-7 - TRBV10-1 - TGCGCCAGCAGTGAGTCGGCAGGGGCCTACGAGCAGTACTTC CASSESAGAYEQYF
TRBJ1-2 - TRBV5-1 TRBD1 TGCGCCAGCAGCTTGGAGAGGACAGGGCGAATTGGGTATGGCTACACCTTC CASSLERTGRIGYGYTF
TRBJ2-3 - TRBV27 TRBD2 TGTGCCAGCAGTGTGTTAGCGGGGCTCACAGATACGCAGTATTTT CASSVLAGLTDTQYF
TRBJ1-1 - TRBV6-5 - TGTGCCAGCACCTGGGGACGACACATGAACACTGAAGCTTTCTTT CASTWGRHMNTEAFF
TRBJ2-3 few TRBV5-1 - TGCGCCAGCAGCTTGGGTCAGAAAGTAGGCACAGATACGCAGTATTTT CASSLGQKVGTDTQYF
TRBJ1-1 - TRBV4-1 - TGCGCCAGCAGCCAAGATTGGGGAGCGAACACTGAAGCTTTCTTT CASSQDWGANTEAFF